Each of the 14 T cell receptor beta chains below was sequenced from the same sample in a study of T cells in Graves' hyperthyroidism and ophthalmopathy. TCR beta CDR3 regions were amplified from RNA transcripts. First-round RT-PCR with HTBI primers amplified the TCR CDR3 region. TCRdb reprocessed the multiplex PCR reads with MiXCR, giving one entry per CDR3 protein. This table holds about 560,000 distinct CDR3 sequences, 15% to 19% found once. The sequenced sample was blood. Receptor source: a woman aged 30 to 39 with Graves' hyperthyroidism.

The chain uses TRBV6-5 and TRBJ2-1, with 9 bases identical to TRBD2. Germline loops: CDR1 MNHEY, CDR2 SVGAGI. There are 15 residues in the CDR3. V lost 2 bases to trimming and J lost 5 bases; unmatched junction nucleotides: 4. The CDR3 nucleotides read TGTGCCAGCAGTTACGGAGCGGGAGGTCACAATGAGCAGTTCTTC. This encodes CASSYGAGGHNEQFF.

This clonotype was seen a handful of times. This chain uses TRBV30 with TRBJ2-1, with 7 bases aligning to TRBD2. The junction had 6 bases not matched to a gene; V was cut back by 0 bases and J by 4 bases. The CDR3 contains 15 residues. In germline, CDR1 is GTSNPN, CDR2 SVGIG (reference sequence). The CDR3 DNA reads TGTGCCTGGAGTGTACGAGCGGGGACGTACAATGAGCAGTTCTTC. Its protein is CAWSVRAGTYNEQFF.

This clonotype appeared many times. This sequence joins TRBV5-1 and TRBJ2-7; D might be TRBD1 (6 bases). Germline V lookup: CDR1 SGHRS, CDR2 YFSETQ. V lost 5 bases and J 5 bases, leaving 11 bases between the germline ends. The CDR3 has 12 amino acids. The CDR3 sequence: CASSLQGNEQYF. The CDR3 coding sequence is TGCGCCAGCAGTTTACAGGGTAACGAGCAGTACTTC.

This clonotype was picked up many times. This rearrangement joins TRBV5-1 to TRBJ1-2; possibly TRBD1 for D (6 bases). The CDR3 contains 15 residues. CDR1 and CDR2 (germline): SGHRS, YFSETQ. The V end was cut by 3 bases, the J end by 0 bases, with 12 bases between. The CDR3, as DNA: TGCGCCAGCAGCTCCCCGGACAGATCTAACTATGGCTACACCTTC. Translation: CASSSPDRSNYGYTF.

This clonotype has more than one count but fewer than ten. The chain combines TRBV18 with TRBJ1-3; 7 bases align to TRBD1. Trimming at V came to 2 bases and at J to 2 bases, leaving 6 bases not matched to a gene. Germline V gives CDR1 KGHSH, CDR2 LQKENI. The CDR3 is 16 residues long. CDR3 in DNA: TGTGCCAGCTCACCAGGCGACAGGGTAACTGGAAACACCATATATTTT. This translates into CASSPGDRVTGNTIYF.

V and J are TRBV30 and TRBJ2-7; 8 positions agree with TRBD2. J lost 0 bases, V lost 6 bases, and 4 bases had no gene match. The CDR3 has 13 amino acids. The germline V gene encodes CDR1 GTSNPN and CDR2 SVGIG (reference sequence). This chain's CDR3 is CACGGVLSYEQYF. The CDR3 DNA follows: TGTGCCTGCGGGGGGGTACTCTCCTACGAGCAGTACTTC.

This clonotype was recorded many times. The chain links TRBV28 to TRBJ1-2; D may be TRBD1 (5 bases). CDR1 is MDHEN, CDR2 SYDVKM, per germline. Trimming pared 3 bases from V and 6 bases from J, leaving 14 bases between. There are 14 residues in the CDR3. The CDR3 reads CASSLVRVTDGYTF. As DNA, the CDR3 is TGTGCCAGCAGTTTGGTCAGGGTGACAGATGGCTACACCTTC.

A word on this clonotype: A read error may be the cause here, since a much bigger clone is one base away. The chain recombines TRBV3-1 with TRBJ1-1; D perhaps matches TRBD1 (5 bases). This CDR3 spans 14 amino acids. CDR1 and CDR2 (germline): LGHDT, YNNKEL (reference sequence). The CDR3 protein is CAGSHLREGTEAFF. Written as DNA, the CDR3 is TGTGCCGGCAGCCACCTCAGGGAGGGCACTGAAGCTTTCTTT.

This clonotype was seen many times. The V call is TRBV28, the J call TRBJ2-7; D remains unclear. CDR1 is MDHEN, CDR2 SYDVKM, per germline. CDR3 length equals 12 residues. Trimming removed 7 bases from V and 6 bases from J, with 13 bases in between. The CDR3 spells CASTSTWGEQYF. The CDR3 bases are TGTGCCAGCACTTCGACGTGGGGCGAGCAGTACTTC.

This chain connects TRBV5-5 to TRBJ1-5, with D maybe TRBD1 (5 bases). V was clipped by 0 bases and J by 7 bases, with 11 bases between them. The CDR3 loop spans 14 amino acids. Germline V lookup: CDR1 SGHKS, CDR2 YYEKEE (reference sequence). CDR3 bases: TGTGCCAGCAGCTTGGTGGCAGGGAGGCAGCCCCAGCATTTT. Translating it yields CASSLVAGRQPQHF.

There are many counts of this clonotype. This chain connects TRBV20-1 to TRBJ1-1; no clear D. The CDR3 sequence is 14 residues long. Trimming cost V 1 base and J 1 base, with 10 bases left between them. Per germline, CDR1 DFQATT and CDR2 SNEGSKA (reference sequence). The CDR3 is CSARVGGENTEAFF. CDR3 DNA sequence: TGCAGTGCTAGAGTGGGTGGTGAGAACACTGAAGCTTTCTTT.

The chain uses TRBV7-6 and TRBJ1-1, with TRBD1 as a possible D gene (5 bases). The CDR3 consists of 14 residues. Trimming stripped 1 base from V and 4 bases from J, with 10 bases between. Germline V gene sequence: CDR1 SGHVS, CDR2 FNYEAQ. The CDR3 reads CASSLEAGITEAFF. In nucleotides, the CDR3 is TGTGCCAGCAGCTTAGAAGCAGGGATCACTGAAGCTTTCTTT.

This clonotype was recorded many times. This chain links TRBV2 with TRBJ1-1; TRBD1 matches at 9 bases. This CDR3 region has 14 residues. CDR1 and CDR2 from the germline V gene are SNHLY and FYNNEI. Germline trimming cut 6 bases from V and 6 bases from J; bases unmatched to any gene: 8. This chain's CDR3 is CASSGTGLKAEAFF. For the CDR3, the DNA is TGTGCCAGCAGCGGGACAGGGCTGAAGGCTGAAGCTTTCTTT.

A few counts support this clonotype. The V and J genes are TRBV5-1 and TRBJ2-1; 10 nucleotides agree with TRBD2. The CDR3 is made up of 20 amino acids. J was trimmed by 0 bases and V by 0 bases; bases with no gene match: 12. Germline V gives CDR1 SGHRS, CDR2 YFSETQ. The CDR3 DNA reads as TGCGCCAGCAGCTTGGCCGGGGGGACTAGCGCCTTCGACTCCTACAATGAGCAGTTCTTC. Translated: CASSLAGGTSAFDSYNEQFF.